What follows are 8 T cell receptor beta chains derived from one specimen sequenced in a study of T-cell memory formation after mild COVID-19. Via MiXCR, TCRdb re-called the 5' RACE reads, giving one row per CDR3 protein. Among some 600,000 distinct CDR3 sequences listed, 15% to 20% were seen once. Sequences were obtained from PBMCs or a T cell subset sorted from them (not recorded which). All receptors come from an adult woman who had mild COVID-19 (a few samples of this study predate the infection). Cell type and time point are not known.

CDR3 sequence reads: CASSQGEGLIANYGYTF. The CDR3 DNA sequence: TGCGCCAGCAGCCAAGGAGAAGGTTTAATCGCTAACTATGGCTACACCTTC. The V and J genes are TRBV4-3 and TRBJ1-2; D is uncertain. The CDR3 spans 17 residues. Per the germline V gene, CDR1 is LGHNA and CDR2 is YSLEER. V lost 1 base and J 0 bases, leaving 15 bases between the germline ends.

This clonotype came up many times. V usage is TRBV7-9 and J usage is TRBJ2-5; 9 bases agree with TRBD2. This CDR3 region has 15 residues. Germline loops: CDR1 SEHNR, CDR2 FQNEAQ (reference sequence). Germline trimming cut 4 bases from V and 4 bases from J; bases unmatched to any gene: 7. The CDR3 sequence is CASSYVAGEAETQYF. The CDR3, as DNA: TGTGCCAGCAGCTACGTAGCGGGAGAGGCAGAGACCCAGTACTTC.

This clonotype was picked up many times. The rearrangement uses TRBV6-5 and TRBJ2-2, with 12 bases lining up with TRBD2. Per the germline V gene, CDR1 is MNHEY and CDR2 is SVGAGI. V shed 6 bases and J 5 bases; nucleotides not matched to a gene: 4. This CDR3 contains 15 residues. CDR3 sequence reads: CASSPGLAGTGELFF. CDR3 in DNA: TGTGCCAGCAGCCCCGGACTAGCGGGAACCGGGGAGCTGTTTTTT.

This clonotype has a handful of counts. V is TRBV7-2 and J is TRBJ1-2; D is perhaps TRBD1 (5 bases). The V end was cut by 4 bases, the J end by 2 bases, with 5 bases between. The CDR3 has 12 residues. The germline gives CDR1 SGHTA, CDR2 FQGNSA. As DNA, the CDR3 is TGTGCCAGCAGCTGGGGGAACTATGGCTACACCTTC. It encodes CASSWGNYGYTF.

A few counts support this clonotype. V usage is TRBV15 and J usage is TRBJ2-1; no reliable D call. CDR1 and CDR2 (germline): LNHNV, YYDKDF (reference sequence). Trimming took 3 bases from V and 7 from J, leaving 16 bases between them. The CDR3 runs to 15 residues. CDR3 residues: CATSRHSHSGNEQFF. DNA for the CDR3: TGTGCCACCAGCAGGCACAGTCATAGTGGAAATGAGCAGTTCTTC.

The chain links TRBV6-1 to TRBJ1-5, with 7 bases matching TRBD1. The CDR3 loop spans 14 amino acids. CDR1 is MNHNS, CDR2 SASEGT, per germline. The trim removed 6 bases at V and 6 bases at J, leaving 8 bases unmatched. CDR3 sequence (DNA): TGTGCCAGCAGCGCCTATAGGGACAGTCAGCCCCAGCATTTT. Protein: CASSAYRDSQPQHF.

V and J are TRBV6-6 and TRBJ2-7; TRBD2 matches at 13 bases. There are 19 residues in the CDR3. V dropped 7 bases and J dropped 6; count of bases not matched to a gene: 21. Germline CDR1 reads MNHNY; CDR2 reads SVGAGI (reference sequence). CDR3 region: CASTTQGESLTSGGLEQYF. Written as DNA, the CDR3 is TGTGCCAGCACAACTCAGGGGGAATCCTTGACTAGCGGGGGGCTCGAGCAGTACTTC.

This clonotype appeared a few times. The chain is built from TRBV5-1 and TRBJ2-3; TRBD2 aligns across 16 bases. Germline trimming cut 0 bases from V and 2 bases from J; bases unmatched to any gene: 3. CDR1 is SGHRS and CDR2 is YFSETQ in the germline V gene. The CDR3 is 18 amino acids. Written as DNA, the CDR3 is TGCGCCAGCAGCTTGGTCGGGACTAGCGGGGGGGCCACAGATACGCAGTATTTT. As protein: CASSLVGTSGGATDTQYF.